Presented here are 2 T cell receptor beta chains from one specimen sequenced in a study of cytomegalovirus exposure and HLA in healthy donors. Primers: 60 Vbeta forward and 13 Jbeta reverse. TCRdb's table, derived via immunoSEQ multiplex PCR, lists solely in-frame clones and lacks some. The table shows some 180,000 clones, with 82% occurring only once. Sequencing was done on a sample of PBMCs. Source of these receptors: a man aged 40-49 years in good health and CMV-seronegative.

This chain connects TRBV28 to TRBJ1-2; D might be TRBD1 (5 bases). This CDR3 spans 14 amino acids. In germline, CDR1 is MDHEN, CDR2 SYDVKM. The ends were cut back, 6 bases at V and 2 bases at J, with 13 bases in the middle. As DNA, the CDR3 is TGTGCCAGCAGCCTCGCCCCAGGGAACTATGGCTACACCTTC. Amino acid sequence: CASSLAPGNYGYTF.

The chain recombines TRBV11-2 with TRBJ2-1; no clear D. Trimming pared 5 bases from V and 7 bases from J, leaving 9 bases between. The CDR3 spans 12 residues. Germline V gene lookup returns CDR1 SGHAT and CDR2 FQNNGV. For the CDR3, the DNA is TGTGCCAGCAGCCTATTCACGAATGAGCAGTTCTTC. It yields the protein CASSLFTNEQFF.